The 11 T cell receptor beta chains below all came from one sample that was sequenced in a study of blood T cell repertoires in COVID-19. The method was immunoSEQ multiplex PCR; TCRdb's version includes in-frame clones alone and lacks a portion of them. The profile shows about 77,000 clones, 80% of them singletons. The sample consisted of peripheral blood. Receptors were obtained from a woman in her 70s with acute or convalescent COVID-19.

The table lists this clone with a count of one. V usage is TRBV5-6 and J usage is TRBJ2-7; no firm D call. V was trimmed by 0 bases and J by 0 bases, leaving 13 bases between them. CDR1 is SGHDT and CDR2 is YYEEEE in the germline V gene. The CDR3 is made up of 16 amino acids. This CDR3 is CASSLARRQSSYEQYF. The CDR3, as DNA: TGTGCCAGCAGCTTGGCGCGGCGCCAGAGCTCCTACGAGCAGTACTTC.

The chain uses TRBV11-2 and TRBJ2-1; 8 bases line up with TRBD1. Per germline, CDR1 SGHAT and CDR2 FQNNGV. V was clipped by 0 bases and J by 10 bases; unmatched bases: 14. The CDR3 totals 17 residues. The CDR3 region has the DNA TGTGCCAGCAGCTTAGATCTGGTAGGACAGGGTTCTGGGGAGCAGTTCTTC. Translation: CASSLDLVGQGSGEQFF.

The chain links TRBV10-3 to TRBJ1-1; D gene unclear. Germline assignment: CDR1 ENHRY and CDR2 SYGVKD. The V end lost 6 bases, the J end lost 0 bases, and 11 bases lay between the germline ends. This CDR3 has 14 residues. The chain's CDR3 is CAIRLGSLNTEAFF. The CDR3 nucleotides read TGTGCCATCAGGTTGGGCAGTTTGAACACTGAAGCTTTCTTT.

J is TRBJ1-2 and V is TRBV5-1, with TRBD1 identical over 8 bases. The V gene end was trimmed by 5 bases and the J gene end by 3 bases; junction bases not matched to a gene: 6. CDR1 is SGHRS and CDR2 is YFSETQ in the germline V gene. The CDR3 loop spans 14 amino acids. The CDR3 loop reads CASRETGVDYGYTF. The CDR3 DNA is TGCGCCAGCAGGGAGACAGGGGTTGACTATGGCTACACCTTC. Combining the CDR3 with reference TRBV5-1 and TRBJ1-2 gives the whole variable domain KAGVTQTPRYLIKTRGQQVTLSCSPISGHRSVSWYQQTPGQGLQFLFEYFSETQRNKGNFPGRFSGRQFSNSRSEMNVSTLELGDSALYLCASRETGVDYGYTFGSGTRLTVV.

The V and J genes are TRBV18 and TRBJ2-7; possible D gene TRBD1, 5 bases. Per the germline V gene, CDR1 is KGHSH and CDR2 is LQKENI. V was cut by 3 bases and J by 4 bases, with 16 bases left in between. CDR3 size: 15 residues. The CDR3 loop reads CASSPPPGHQYEQYF. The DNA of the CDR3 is TGTGCCAGCTCACCTCCCCCCGGACACCAATACGAGCAGTACTTC. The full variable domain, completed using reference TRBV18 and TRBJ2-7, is NAGVMQNPRHLVRRRGQEARLRCSPMKGHSHVYWYRQLPEEGLKFMVYLQKENIIDESGMPKERFSAEFPKEGPSILRIQQVVRGDSAAYFCASSPPPGHQYEQYFGPGTRLTVT.

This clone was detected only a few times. CDR3 bases: TGTGCCAGCAGTGAATTGGGACTCATACTCTCTGGAAACACCATATATTTT. This translates into CASSELGLILSGNTIYF. V and J are TRBV6-1 and TRBJ1-3; D is perhaps TRBD1 (5 bases). This CDR3 is built from 17 residues. The V end lost 2 bases, the J end lost 0 bases, and 14 bases lay between the germline ends. Germline CDR1 and CDR2: MNHNS and SASEGT.

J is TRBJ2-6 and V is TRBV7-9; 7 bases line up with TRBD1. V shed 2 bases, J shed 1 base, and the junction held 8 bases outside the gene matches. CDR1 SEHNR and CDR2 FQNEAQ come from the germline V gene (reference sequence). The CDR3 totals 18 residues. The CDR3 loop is CASSLWRQGVSGANVLTF. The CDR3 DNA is TGTGCCAGCAGCTTATGGAGACAGGGTGTGTCTGGGGCCAACGTCCTGACTTTC.

The CDR3 protein is CASIKSHLDTEAFF. DNA of the CDR3: TGTGCCAGCATCAAATCACATTTGGACACTGAAGCTTTCTTT. The rearrangement uses TRBV7-9 and TRBJ1-1; D unresolved. V dropped 7 bases and J dropped 3 bases, with 15 bases sitting between them. This CDR3 is 14 amino acids long. Germline V gene sequence: CDR1 SEHNR, CDR2 FQNEAQ (reference sequence).

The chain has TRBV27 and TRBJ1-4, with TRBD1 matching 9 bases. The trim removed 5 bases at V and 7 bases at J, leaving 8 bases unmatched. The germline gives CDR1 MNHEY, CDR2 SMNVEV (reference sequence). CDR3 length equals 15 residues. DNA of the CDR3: TGTGCCAGCAGTAGAACAGGGGGCAGGAGTGAAAAACTGTTTTTT. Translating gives CASSRTGGRSEKLFF.

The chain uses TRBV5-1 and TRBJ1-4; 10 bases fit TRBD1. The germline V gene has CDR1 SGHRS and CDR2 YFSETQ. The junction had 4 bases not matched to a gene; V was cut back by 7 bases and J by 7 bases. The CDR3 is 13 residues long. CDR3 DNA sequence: TGCGCCAGCTCCGGGACAGGGGTTGAAAAACTGTTTTTT. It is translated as CASSGTGVEKLFF.

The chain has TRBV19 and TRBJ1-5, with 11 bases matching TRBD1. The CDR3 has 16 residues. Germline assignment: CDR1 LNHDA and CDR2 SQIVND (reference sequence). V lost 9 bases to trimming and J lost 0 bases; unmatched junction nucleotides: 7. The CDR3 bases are TGTGCCAGCGGGACAGGGGGTGGGTTTAGCAATCAGCCCCAGCATTTT. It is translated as CASGTGGGFSNQPQHF.